This TCR beta chain appears in the sequencing data of a study of blood T cell repertoires in COVID-19. On the study more broadly: Nucleic acid was either cDNA or gDNA, and it came from T cells, B-cell-depleted T cells, or PBMCs.

Method: immunoSEQ multiplex PCR; TCRdb's copy keeps in-frame clones and lacks some. The sample contains some 320,000 clones, roughly nine tenths of which appear only once. The germline CDR1 and CDR2 sequences are LNHDA and SQIVND (reference sequence). This CDR3 has 15 amino acids. V gave up 5 bases and J gave up 4 bases; unmatched junction bases: 6. V is TRBV19 and J is TRBJ2-3; the match to TRBD2 covers 10 bases. The sample was PBMCs or T cells enriched from blood (not recorded which). The receptor was derived from a man aged 55 to 70 who had recovered from COVID-19. Here the CDR3 DNA reads TGTGCCAGTAGTTGGCTAGCGGGAGCAGCAGATACGCAGTATTTT. As protein: CASSWLAGAADTQYF.